The 25 T cell receptor beta chains in this list originate from one sample, sequenced in a study of blood T cell repertoires in COVID-19. Profiling relied on immunoSEQ multiplex PCR, and the TCRdb table lists in-frame clones only, not all of them. There are under 450,000 clones in the sample; 89% occur only once, and around 1.5% lies in the top ten. Sequenced input: peripheral blood. The receptor source for this set is a woman in her thirties or forties with COVID-19, enrolled during active disease.

The chain couples TRBV7-3 to TRBJ1-6; no firm D call. The CDR3 totals 13 residues. The ends were cut back, 5 bases at V and 8 bases at J, with 10 bases in the middle. Per the germline V gene, CDR1 is SGHTA and CDR2 is FQGTGA. CDR3 amino acids: CASSREPDSPLHF. Here the CDR3 DNA reads TGTGCCAGCAGCAGGGAGCCAGATTCACCCCTCCACTTT.

The chain carries TRBV19 and TRBJ1-1, with D unclear. This CDR3 has 13 amino acids. The V gene's germline CDR1 is LNHDA and CDR2 SQIVND (reference sequence). V lost 9 bases to trimming and J lost 0 bases, with 11 bases between them. The CDR3 protein is CASGSSMNTEAFF. As DNA, the CDR3 is TGTGCCAGCGGGTCATCGATGAACACTGAAGCTTTCTTT.

The chain uses TRBV10-1 and TRBJ1-2; D is ambiguous. This CDR3 contains 16 residues. The germline V gene has CDR1 WNHNN and CDR2 SYGVQD (reference sequence). Trimming shortened V by 4 bases and J by 6 bases, and 21 bases separated the two germline ends. This CDR3 reads CASSGAGKETLNGYTF. For the CDR3, the DNA is TGCGCCAGCAGTGGGGCGGGGAAGGAGACACTTAATGGCTACACCTTC.

The chain recombines TRBV7-2 with TRBJ1-1; D gene uncertain. V dropped 1 base and J dropped 1 base, with 10 bases sitting between them. The germline V gene encodes CDR1 SGHTA and CDR2 FQGNSA. The CDR3 has 15 residues. The CDR3 coding sequence is TGTGCCAGCAGCTTAGTAGGTGGCGGGAACACTGAAGCTTTCTTT. This gives the protein CASSLVGGGNTEAFF.

The J gene is TRBJ1-2, the V gene TRBV5-1, with D tentatively TRBD1 (5 bases). CDR3 length: 16 residues. Germline V lookup: CDR1 SGHRS, CDR2 YFSETQ. V dropped 4 bases and J dropped 8 bases, with 24 bases sitting between them. Here the CDR3 DNA reads TGCGCCAGCAGCCGCGATTTCCGTGGGGGAGCGGGGGGCTACACCTTC. Translated: CASSRDFRGGAGGYTF.

J is TRBJ1-4 and V is TRBV3-1 (or the pseudogene TRBV3-2); D perhaps matches TRBD1 (5 bases). CDR1 and CDR2 (germline): LGHDT, YNNKEL (reference sequence). CDR3 length equals 15 residues. Deletions cut 4 bases from V and 13 bases from J, with 22 bases between. The CDR3 region has the DNA TGTGCCAGCAGCCCGAGCTGGGACTCCCAGCGGGGACTGTTTTTT. Translation: CASSPSWDSQRGLFF.

The V and J genes are TRBV5-4 and TRBJ2-2; TRBD1 aligns across 9 bases. J lost 4 bases, V lost 4 bases, and 2 bases had no gene match. This CDR3 contains 14 residues. The germline V gene has CDR1 SGHNT and CDR2 YYREEE (reference sequence). CDR3 protein: CASSGTGFTGELFF. The CDR3 coding sequence is TGTGCCAGCAGCGGGACAGGGTTCACCGGGGAGCTGTTTTTT.

V usage is TRBV9 and J usage is TRBJ2-5, with TRBD1 identical over 8 bases. The germline gives CDR1 SGDLS, CDR2 YYNGEE. The CDR3 consists of 16 residues. V shed 3 bases and J 5 bases; nucleotides not matched to a gene: 12. The CDR3 loop is CASSGGTGTGMETQYF. In nucleotides, the CDR3 is TGTGCCAGCAGCGGGGGGACCGGGACAGGAATGGAGACCCAGTACTTC.

Comment on this clone: At one end, the junction sequence differs from germline, possibly due to a read error. The chain carries TRBV4-2 and TRBJ1-1; D remains unclear. CDR1 is LGHNA and CDR2 is YNFKEQ in the germline V gene. This CDR3 has 16 residues. DNA for the CDR3: TGTGCCAGCAGCCAAGATTTTCGGGGAATGAAGACTGAAGCTTTCTTT. Residues: CASSQDFRGMKTEAFF.

The genes are TRBV27 and TRBJ2-7, with D tentatively TRBD1 (6 bases). The CDR3 loop spans 16 amino acids. The V gene's germline CDR1 is MNHEY and CDR2 SMNVEV (reference sequence). V lost 5 bases to trimming and J lost 0 bases, with 17 bases between them. CDR3 bases: TGTGCCAGCAGTCCGCATCTCAGGGGAAGCTCCTACGAGCAGTACTTC. The encoded protein is CASSPHLRGSSYEQYF.

The chain recombines TRBV6-4 with TRBJ1-2; D not certain. Germline V gene sequence: CDR1 MRHNA, CDR2 SNTAGT. The CDR3 sequence is 11 residues long. V lost 6 bases, J lost 2 bases, and 4 bases lay in between. The CDR3 reads CASRSNYGYTF. Written as DNA, the CDR3 is TGTGCCAGCAGGTCGAACTATGGCTACACCTTC.

This chain joins TRBV5-4 and TRBJ1-3; no clear D. The length of the CDR3 is 18 residues. V lost 0 bases and J 0 bases, leaving 16 bases between the germline ends. In germline, CDR1 is SGHNT, CDR2 YYREEE (reference sequence). This chain's CDR3 is CASSLGPLTASSGNTIYF. CDR3 nucleotides: TGTGCCAGCAGCTTGGGTCCCCTTACTGCGAGCTCTGGAAACACCATATATTTT.

The chain carries TRBV7-8 and TRBJ1-4; no clear D. CDR1 is SGHVS and CDR2 is FQNEAQ in the germline V gene. V lost 5 bases, J lost 5 bases, and 15 bases lay in between. The CDR3 contains 15 residues. The CDR3 DNA reads as TGTGCCAGCAGCCCCCGGTTCGGGATGAATGAAAAACTGTTTTTT. Translating gives CASSPRFGMNEKLFF.

The rearrangement joins TRBV3-1 (or the pseudogene TRBV3-2) to TRBJ1-2, with TRBD1 as a possible D gene (5 bases). V was trimmed by 1 base and J by 2 bases, leaving 8 bases between them. This CDR3 region has 14 residues. Germline loops: CDR1 LGHDT, CDR2 YNNKEL (reference sequence). The CDR3 protein is CASSQGDRNYGYTF. The CDR3, as DNA: TGTGCCAGCAGCCAAGGTGACAGAAACTATGGCTACACCTTC.

The chain employs TRBV5-5 and TRBJ2-7; D is ambiguous. The CDR3 length is 13 residues. Trimming removed 0 bases from V and 3 bases from J, with 7 bases in between. The germline V gene encodes CDR1 SGHKS and CDR2 YYEKEE (reference sequence). The CDR3 spells CASSLAPNYEQYF. The CDR3, as DNA: TGTGCCAGCAGCTTGGCCCCTAACTACGAGCAGTACTTC.

This sequence joins TRBV5-1 and TRBJ1-1; D is uncertain. CDR1 and CDR2 from the germline V gene are SGHRS and YFSETQ. CDR3 size: 11 residues. With 3 bases removed from V and 10 bases from J, the gap between germline ends came to 10 bases. Here the CDR3 DNA reads TGCGCCAGCAGCTCTGGGGAGGCAGCTTTCTTT. It yields the protein CASSSGEAAFF. Filled out from reference TRBV5-1 and TRBJ1-1, the complete variable domain reads KAGVTQTPRYLIKTRGQQVTLSCSPISGHRSVSWYQQTPGQGLQFLFEYFSETQRNKGNFPGRFSGRQFSNSRSEMNVSTLELGDSALYLCASSSGEAAFFGQGTRLTVV.

V gene TRBV28 combines with J gene TRBJ1-5, with D unclear. V was pared by 5 bases and J by 3 bases, with 11 bases between. This CDR3 spans 14 amino acids. The germline V gene encodes CDR1 MDHEN and CDR2 SYDVKM. CDR3 nucleotides: TGTGCCAGCAGTCAAGGACTCATCAATCAGCCCCAGCATTTT. This gives the protein CASSQGLINQPQHF. The full variable domain, with the rest looked up from reference TRBV28 and TRBJ1-5, is DVKVTQSSRYLVKRTGEKVFLECVQDMDHENMFWYRQDPGLGLRLIYFSYDVKMKEKGDIPEGYSVSREKKERFSLILESASTNQTSMYLCASSQGLINQPQHFGDGTRLSIL.

This rearrangement joins TRBV7-9 to TRBJ1-6; possibly TRBD1 for D (6 bases). The V end was cut by 4 bases, the J end by 4 bases, with 8 bases between. The germline gives CDR1 SEHNR, CDR2 FQNEAQ (reference sequence). This CDR3 spans 14 amino acids. DNA for the CDR3: TGTGCCAGCAGCTACGGACAGTATAATTCACCCCTCCACTTT. Translation: CASSYGQYNSPLHF.

This clone was picked up a small number of times. This chain connects TRBV27 to TRBJ1-4; a weak D match, TRBD1 (6 bases). CDR3 length: 14 amino acids. V was clipped by 3 bases and J by 8 bases, with 13 bases between them. From germline, CDR1 is MNHEY and CDR2 SMNVEV (reference sequence). The CDR3 coding sequence is TGTGCCAGCAGTTTGGCAGGGGCTAGCGAAAAACTGTTTTTT. This encodes CASSLAGASEKLFF.

The chain has TRBV14 and TRBJ2-7; D remains ambiguous. The CDR3 loop spans 12 amino acids. CDR1 is SGHDN, CDR2 FVKESK, per germline. Trimming pared 1 base from V and 7 bases from J, leaving 8 bases between. The CDR3 spells CASSQGLGEQYF. The CDR3 DNA is TGTGCCAGCAGCCAAGGTCTAGGTGAGCAGTACTTC.

V usage is TRBV27 and J usage is TRBJ1-5; D ambiguous. Germline lookup yields CDR1 MNHEY and CDR2 SMNVEV (reference sequence). This CDR3 region has 12 residues. Between the trimmed V and J ends, which lost 4 bases and 4 bases, there was a span of 5 bases. The CDR3 region has the DNA TGTGCCAGCAGTTCTAGAAATCAGCCCCAGCATTTT. Encoded protein: CASSSRNQPQHF.

J is TRBJ2-5 and V is TRBV3-1 (or the pseudogene TRBV3-2); weak D call: TRBD2 (6 bases). Germline-derived CDR1 and CDR2 are LGHDT and YNNKEL (reference sequence). V dropped 1 base and J dropped 4 bases, with 16 bases sitting between them. The CDR3 is made up of 16 amino acids. The CDR3 coding sequence is TGTGCCAGCAGCCAAGGGTCCAGCGGGTATTCAGAGACCCAGTACTTC. Its protein is CASSQGSSGYSETQYF.

The genes are TRBV5-1 and TRBJ2-7; D perhaps matches TRBD1 (6 bases). Trimming left V 5 bases short and J 6 bases short, with 21 bases between. This CDR3 comprises 15 residues. The germline CDR1 and CDR2 sequences are SGHRS and YFSETQ. The CDR3 nucleotides read TGCGCCAGCAGTCAAAGGGGGAGAGCTGAAGGCGAGCAGTACTTC. Translation: CASSQRGRAEGEQYF.

Remarks on this clone: Other DNA sequences from this sample encode an identical CDR3 as well. The V call is TRBV7-3, the J call TRBJ1-1; 8 bases match TRBD1. This CDR3 is 14 amino acids long. Germline CDR1 SGHTA, CDR2 FQGTGA. V lost 3 bases, J lost 1 base, and 1 base stayed unmatched. This CDR3 is CASSLGTGNTEAFF. In nucleotides, the CDR3 is TGTGCCAGCAGCTTGGGGACAGGGAACACTGAAGCTTTCTTT.

This chain connects TRBV30 to TRBJ1-1; D might be TRBD1 (6 bases). The germline CDR1 and CDR2 sequences are GTSNPN and SVGIG (reference sequence). CDR3 length equals 13 residues. V lost 0 bases, J lost 8 bases, and 13 bases lay in between. CDR3 sequence reads: CAWSVRGGYEAFF. The CDR3 coding sequence is TGTGCCTGGAGTGTACGGGGGGGCTACGAAGCTTTCTTT.